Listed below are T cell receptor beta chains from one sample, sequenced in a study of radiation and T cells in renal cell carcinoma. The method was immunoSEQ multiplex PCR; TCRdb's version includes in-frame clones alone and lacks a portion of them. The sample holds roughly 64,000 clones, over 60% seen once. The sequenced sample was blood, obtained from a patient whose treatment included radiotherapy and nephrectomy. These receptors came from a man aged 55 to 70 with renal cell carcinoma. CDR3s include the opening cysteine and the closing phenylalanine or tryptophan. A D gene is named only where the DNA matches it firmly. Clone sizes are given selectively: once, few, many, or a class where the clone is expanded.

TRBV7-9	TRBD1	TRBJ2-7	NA	CASSSNSQGIYEQYF	TGTGCCAGCAGCTCAAATTCACAGGGGATCTACGAGCAGTACTTC
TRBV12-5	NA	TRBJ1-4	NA	CASGLTNEKLFF	TGTGCTAGTGGTTTAACTAATGAAAAACTGTTTTTT
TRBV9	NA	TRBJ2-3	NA	CASSVGSDTQYF	TGTGCCAGCAGCGTAGGATCAGATACGCAGTATTTT
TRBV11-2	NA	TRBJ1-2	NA	CASSSSSGYPGDYGYTF	TGTGCCAGCAGCTCATCGTCGGGTTATCCAGGGGACTATGGCTACACCTTC
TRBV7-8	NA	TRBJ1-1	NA	CASSLQVVQNTEAFF	TGTGCCAGCAGCTTACAGGTTGTGCAGAACACTGAAGCTTTCTTT
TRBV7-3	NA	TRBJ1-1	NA	CASSLTANTEAFF	TGTGCCAGCAGCTTGACAGCGAACACTGAAGCTTTCTTT
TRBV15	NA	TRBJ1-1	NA	CATSRDLGDTEAFF	TGTGCCACCAGCAGAGATCTAGGGGACACTGAAGCTTTCTTT
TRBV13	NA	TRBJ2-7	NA	CASSPPLRGNEQYF	TGTGCCAGCAGCCCCCCTCTTAGGGGTAACGAGCAGTACTTC
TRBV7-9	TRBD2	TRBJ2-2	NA	CASGVAGESGELFF	TGTGCCAGCGGGGTAGCGGGAGAATCCGGGGAGCTGTTTTTT
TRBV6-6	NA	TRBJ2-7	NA	CASSYSGQGGSYEQYF	TGTGCCAGCAGTTACTCGGGTCAGGGAGGATCCTACGAGCAGTACTTC
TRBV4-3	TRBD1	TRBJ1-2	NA	CASSRQIGGEGAYGYTF	TGCGCCAGCAGCCGACAGATCGGAGGGGAGGGGGCCTATGGCTACACCTTC
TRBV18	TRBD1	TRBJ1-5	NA	CASSQGDRERNQPQHF	TGTGCCAGCTCACAGGGGGACAGGGAGCGAAATCAGCCCCAGCATTTT
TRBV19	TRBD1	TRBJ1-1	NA	CASRTQGALGNTEAFF	TGTGCCAGTAGGACCCAGGGGGCGCTGGGGAACACTGAAGCTTTCTTT
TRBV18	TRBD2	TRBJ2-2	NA	CASSLGTSEITGELFF	TGTGCCAGCTCGCTTGGGACTAGCGAGATCACCGGGGAGCTGTTTTTT
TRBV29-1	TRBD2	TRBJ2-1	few	CSYLSGTEEFF	TGCAGCTATCTTAGCGGGACGGAGGAGTTCTTC
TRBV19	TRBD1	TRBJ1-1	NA	CASSTGQPNTEAFF	TGTGCCAGTAGTACGGGACAGCCGAACACTGAAGCTTTCTTT
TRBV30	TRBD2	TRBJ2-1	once	CAWSPAGVIYEQFF	TGTGCCTGGAGTCCAGCGGGAGTGATATATGAGCAGTTCTTC
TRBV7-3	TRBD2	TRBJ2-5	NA	CASSLQSGAGETQYF	TGTGCCAGCAGCTTACAAAGCGGAGCGGGGGAGACCCAGTACTTC
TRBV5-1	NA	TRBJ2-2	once	CASSPGGTNTGELFF	TGCGCCAGCAGCCCCGGTGGGACGAACACCGGGGAGCTGTTTTTT
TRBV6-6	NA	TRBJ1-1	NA	CASSYSVRDGTEAFF	TGTGCCAGCAGTTACTCAGTCAGGGATGGCACTGAAGCTTTCTTT
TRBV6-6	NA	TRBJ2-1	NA	CASSYSGDYRNEQFF	TGTGCCAGCAGTTACTCGGGGGATTACCGCAATGAGCAGTTCTTC
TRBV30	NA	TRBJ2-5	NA	CAWSLDRGFQETQYF	TGTGCCTGGAGTCTAGACCGCGGCTTCCAAGAGACCCAGTACTTC
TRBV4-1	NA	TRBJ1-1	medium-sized	CASSGTEAFF	TGCGCCAGCAGCGGCACTGAAGCTTTCTTT
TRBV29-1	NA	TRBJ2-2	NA	CSVRDLANTGELFF	TGCAGCGTCCGGGACTTAGCGAACACCGGGGAGCTGTTTTTT
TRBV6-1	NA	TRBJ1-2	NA	CASSQRQIGYGYTF	TGTGCCAGCAGTCAACGACAGATCGGATATGGCTACACCTTC
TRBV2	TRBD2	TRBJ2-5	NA	CASSVGLAGGRETQYF	TGTGCCAGCAGTGTAGGGCTAGCGGGAGGAAGGGAGACCCAGTACTTC
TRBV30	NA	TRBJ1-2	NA	CAWSVSGNYGYTF	TGTGCCTGGAGTGTCTCGGGGAACTATGGCTACACCTTC
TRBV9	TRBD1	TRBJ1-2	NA	CASSEIIPGQGAVVSGYTF	TGTGCCAGCAGCGAGATCATTCCCGGACAGGGGGCGGTCGTCTCTGGCTACACCTTC
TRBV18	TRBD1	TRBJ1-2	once	CASSLDRGPGGYTF	TGTGCCAGCTCACTCGACAGGGGGCCGGGTGGCTACACCTTC
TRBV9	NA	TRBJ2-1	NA	CASSGYNEQFF	TGTGCCAGCAGCGGATACAATGAGCAGTTCTTC
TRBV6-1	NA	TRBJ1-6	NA	CAHSGRSYNSPLHF	TGTGCCCACAGCGGGCGCTCCTATAATTCACCCCTCCACTTT
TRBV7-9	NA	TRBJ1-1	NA	CASSLRMNTEAFF	TGTGCCAGCAGCTTAAGGATGAACACTGAAGCTTTCTTT
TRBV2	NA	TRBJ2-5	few	CASRGTGHRYF	TGTGCCAGCAGAGGCACGGGACACAGGTACTTC
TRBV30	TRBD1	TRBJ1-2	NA	CARQGAALDNYGYTF	TGTGCTAGACAGGGGGCGGCCCTTGATAACTATGGCTACACCTTC
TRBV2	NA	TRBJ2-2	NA	CASRTVDTGELFF	TGTGCCAGCAGAACTGTAGACACCGGGGAGCTGTTTTTT
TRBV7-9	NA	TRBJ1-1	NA	CASSLGIGDTEAFF	TGTGCCAGCAGCTTGGGTATCGGTGACACTGAAGCTTTCTTT
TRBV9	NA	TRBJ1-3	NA	CASSVGAANTIYF	TGTGCCAGCAGCGTAGGTGCCGCCAACACCATATATTTT
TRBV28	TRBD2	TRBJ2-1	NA	CASSGPRGSSYNEQFF	TGTGCCAGCAGTGGCCCCCGCGGGAGCTCCTACAATGAGCAGTTCTTC
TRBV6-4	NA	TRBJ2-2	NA	CASSEGVADTGELFF	TGTGCCAGCAGTGAGGGGGTAGCGGACACCGGGGAGCTGTTTTTT
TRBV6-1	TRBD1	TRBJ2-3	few	CASSDVRDRGTDTQYF	TGTGCCAGCAGTGACGTCCGGGACAGGGGCACAGATACGCAGTATTTT
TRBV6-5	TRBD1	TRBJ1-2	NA	CASTTGDYGYTF	TGTGCCAGTACTACAGGGGACTATGGCTACACCTTC